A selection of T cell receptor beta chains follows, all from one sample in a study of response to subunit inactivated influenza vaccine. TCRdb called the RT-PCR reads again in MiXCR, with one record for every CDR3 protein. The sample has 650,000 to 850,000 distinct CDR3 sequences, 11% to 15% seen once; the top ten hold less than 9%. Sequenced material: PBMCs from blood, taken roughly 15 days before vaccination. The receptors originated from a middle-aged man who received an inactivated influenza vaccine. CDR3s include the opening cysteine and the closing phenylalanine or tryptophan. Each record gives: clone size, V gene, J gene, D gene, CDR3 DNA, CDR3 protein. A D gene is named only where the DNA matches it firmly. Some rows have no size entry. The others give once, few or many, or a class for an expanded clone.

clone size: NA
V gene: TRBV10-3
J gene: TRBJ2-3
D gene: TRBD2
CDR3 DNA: TGTGCCATCAGTGTATTCGGGACTAGCGGCAAAGATACGCAGTATTTT
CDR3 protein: CAISVFGTSGKDTQYF

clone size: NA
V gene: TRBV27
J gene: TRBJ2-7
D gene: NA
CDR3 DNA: TGTGCCAGCAGTGTACACGGGACTGGGGCCTACGAGCAGTACTTC
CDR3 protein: CASSVHGTGAYEQYF

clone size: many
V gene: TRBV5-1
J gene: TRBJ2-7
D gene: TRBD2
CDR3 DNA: TGCGCCAGCAGCTTGGTTCTAGCGGGGGGCAACGACGAGCAGTACTTC
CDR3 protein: CASSLVLAGGNDEQYF

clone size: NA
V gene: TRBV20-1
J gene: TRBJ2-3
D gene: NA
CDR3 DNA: TGCAGTGCTTCCTTGGGGATGGGCACAGATACGCAGTATTTT
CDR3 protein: CSASLGMGTDTQYF

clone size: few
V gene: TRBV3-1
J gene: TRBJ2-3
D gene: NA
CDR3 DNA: TGTGCCAGCAGCGCGATGGGCAGACACACAGATACGCAGTATTTT
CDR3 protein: CASSAMGRHTDTQYF

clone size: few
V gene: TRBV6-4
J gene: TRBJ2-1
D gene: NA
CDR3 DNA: TGTGCCAGCAGTGACTCCCAGCAGGCTAGGCAGTTCTTC
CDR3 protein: CASSDSQQARQFF

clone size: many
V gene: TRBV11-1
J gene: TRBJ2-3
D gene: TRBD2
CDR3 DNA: TGTGCCAGCAGCCCCCCTATCGGGCTAGCGGGTATGAATGAAGCGCAGTATTTT
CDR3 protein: CASSPPIGLAGMNEAQYF

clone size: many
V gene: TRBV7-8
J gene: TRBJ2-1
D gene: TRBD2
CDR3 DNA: TGTGCCAGCAGCTTATATCAGACTAGCGGAAGCTCCTACAATGAGCAGTTCTTC
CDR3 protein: CASSLYQTSGSSYNEQFF

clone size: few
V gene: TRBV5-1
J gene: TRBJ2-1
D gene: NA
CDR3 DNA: TGCGCCAGCTACGATTCTACAGTGAGCAATGAGCAGTTCTTC
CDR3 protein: CASYDSTVSNEQFF

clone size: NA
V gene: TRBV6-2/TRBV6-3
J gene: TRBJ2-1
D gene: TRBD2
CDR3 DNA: TGTGCCACCAAGGATGGACTAGCGGGGGGGAGCTCCTACAATGAGCAGTTCTTC
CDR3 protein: CATKDGLAGGSSYNEQFF

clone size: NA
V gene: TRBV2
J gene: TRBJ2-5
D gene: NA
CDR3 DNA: TGTGCCAGCAGCCGAGACGGGGTACAAGAGACCCAGTACTTC
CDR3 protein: CASSRDGVQETQYF

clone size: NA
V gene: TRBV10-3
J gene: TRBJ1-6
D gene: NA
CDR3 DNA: TGTGCCATCAGTGAGCCTCCCGCCGGGTCGAATTCACCCCTCCACTTT
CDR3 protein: CAISEPPAGSNSPLHF

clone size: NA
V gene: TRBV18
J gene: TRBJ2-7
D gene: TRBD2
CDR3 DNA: TGTGCCAGCTCACCAAAGGGTTCCCTAGCGGGAGAGGCCGAGCAGTACTTC
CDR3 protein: CASSPKGSLAGEAEQYF

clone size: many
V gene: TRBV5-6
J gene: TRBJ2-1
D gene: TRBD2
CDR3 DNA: TGTGCCAGCAGCTTGGAACTAGCGGACTACAATGAGCAGTTCTTC
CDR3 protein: CASSLELADYNEQFF

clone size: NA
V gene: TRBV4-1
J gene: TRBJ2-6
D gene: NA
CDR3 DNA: TGCGCCAGCAGCCAAGGAAAGCCCTCTGGGTCCAACGTCCTGACTTTC
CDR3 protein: CASSQGKPSGSNVLTF

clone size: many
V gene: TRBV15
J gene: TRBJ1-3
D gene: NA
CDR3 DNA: TGTGCCACCAGCGGGGGTACCTCTGGAAACACCATATATTTT
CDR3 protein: CATSGGTSGNTIYF

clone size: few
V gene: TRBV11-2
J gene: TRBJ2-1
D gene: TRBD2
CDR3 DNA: TGTGCCAGCAGCTTAGGTGGTTCGGGACTAGCGGTGAGTGAGCAGTTCTTC
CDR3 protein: CASSLGGSGLAVSEQFF

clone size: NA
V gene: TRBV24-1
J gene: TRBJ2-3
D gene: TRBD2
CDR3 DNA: TGTGCCACCAGTGGCGGACTAGCGGGGGGCACAGATACGCAGTATTTT
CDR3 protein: CATSGGLAGGTDTQYF

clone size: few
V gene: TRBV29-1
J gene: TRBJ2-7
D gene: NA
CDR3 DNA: TGCAGCGTGTCGGGCGGAGGGCCCTCCTACGAGCAGTACTTC
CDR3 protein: CSVSGGGPSYEQYF

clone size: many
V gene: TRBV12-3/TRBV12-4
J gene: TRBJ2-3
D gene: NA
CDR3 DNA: TGTGCCAGCAGTACACGACTCACAGATACGCAGTATTTT
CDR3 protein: CASSTRLTDTQYF

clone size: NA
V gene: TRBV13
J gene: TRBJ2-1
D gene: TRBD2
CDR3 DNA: TGTGCCAGCAGCTCGACTAGCGGGGGTTCCTACAATGAGCAGTTCTTC
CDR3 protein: CASSSTSGGSYNEQFF

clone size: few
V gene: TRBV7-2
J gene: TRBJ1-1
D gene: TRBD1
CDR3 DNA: TGTGCCAGCAGCCTCAGGACAGGGGCTGGCACTGAAGCTTTCTTT
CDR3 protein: CASSLRTGAGTEAFF